Below are 25 T cell receptor beta chains sequenced from a single sample in a study of metastatic and nonmetastatic thyroid tumors. No treatment of any kind had been given to any patient before thyroid surgery. TCRdb reprocessed the PCR reads via MiXCR. The data contain around 25,000 clones, 26% of them seen just once; the ten biggest clones take up 18%. The sample was blood. Receptors originate from a male donor with papillary thyroid cancer or a benign thyroid nodule (not recorded which). Some clones in this sample may be carry-over from other donors' samples.

This clone was picked up a small number of times. One end of the junction is discordant with germline, which a read error may explain. The rearrangement uses TRBV6-1 and TRBJ1-6; D uncertain. Germline V gene lookup returns CDR1 MNHNS and CDR2 SASEGT. CDR3 length equals 15 residues. This chain's CDR3 is CARTLTPAGNSPPHF. CDR3 bases: TGTGCCAGAACCCTGACCCCGGCGGGCAATTCACCCCCCCACTTT.

The chain recombines TRBV7-9 with TRBJ1-2, with D possibly TRBD1 on 5 matching bases. Looked up from germline, CDR1 is SEHNR and CDR2 is FQNEAQ (reference sequence). CDR3 length: 13 amino acids. V dropped 4 bases and J dropped 8 bases, with 14 bases sitting between them. CDR3 nucleotides: TGTGCCAGCAGCTCAGGGCGGGTGGGCGGCTACACCTTC. Its translation: CASSSGRVGGYTF.

This clone was recorded at least ten times. Written as DNA, the CDR3 is TGTGCCAGCTCATCCCGACCGCCGGATGAGTTCTTC. Protein product: CASSSRPPDEFF. The chain couples TRBV18 to TRBJ2-1; D unresolved. Trimming removed 5 bases from V and 14 bases from J, with 16 bases in between. CDR1 is KGHSH and CDR2 is LQKENI in the germline V gene. The CDR3 extends over 12 amino acids.

There are many counts of this clone. The chain combines TRBV6-1 with TRBJ2-5; tentatively, D is TRBD1 (6 bases). Trimming stripped 7 bases from V and 1 base from J, with 10 bases between. The CDR3 extends over 13 amino acids. CDR1 MNHNS and CDR2 SASEGT come from the germline V gene. DNA for the CDR3: TGTGCCAGCAAACGGACAGCCCAAGAGACCCAGTACTTC. Translating gives CASKRTAQETQYF.

This clone is labeled medium-sized. The rearrangement uses TRBV27 and TRBJ2-7; D remains ambiguous. Trimming pared 2 bases from V and 6 bases from J, leaving 14 bases between. The CDR3 sequence is 14 residues long. The germline V gene has CDR1 MNHEY and CDR2 SMNVEV (reference sequence). Here the CDR3 reads CASSLRAGPGEQYF. CDR3 DNA sequence: TGTGCCAGCAGTTTACGGGCAGGCCCAGGCGAGCAGTACTTC.

Many counts were recorded for this clone. This chain connects TRBV5-5 to TRBJ2-3; D not resolved. Germline V CDR1 and CDR2: SGHKS, YYEKEE (reference sequence). V was cut by 2 bases and J by 2 bases, with 6 bases left in between. This CDR3 region has 13 residues. The CDR3 DNA reads as TGTGCCAGCAGCTTACCTCACACAGATACGCAGTATTTT. It is translated as CASSLPHTDTQYF.

A note on this clone: The junction departs from germline at one end; a sequencing error may be responsible. The chain carries TRBV20-1 and TRBJ1-1, with D perhaps matching TRBD1 (5 bases). CDR1 is DFQATT, CDR2 SNEGSKA, per germline (reference sequence). The CDR3 loop spans 15 amino acids. The CDR3 DNA follows: TGCAGTGCTAGATTATTGGGCAGGGCGAACACTGAATCTTTCTTT. It codes for CSARLLGRANTESFF.

The V gene is TRBV28, the J gene TRBJ2-7; TRBD1 is a possible D gene (5 bases). Germline CDR1 is MDHEN and CDR2 is SYDVKM. Trimming cost V 6 bases and J 7 bases, with 10 bases left between them. CDR3 length equals 11 residues. The CDR3 coding sequence is TGTGCCAGCAGGACAGCTCGAGAGCAGTACTTC. This encodes CASRTAREQYF.

Many counts were recorded for this clone. V is TRBV5-1 and J is TRBJ2-7, with a possible D match to TRBD1 (5 bases). Trimming pared 4 bases from V and 10 bases from J, leaving 24 bases between. The CDR3 covers 15 residues. Germline loops: CDR1 SGHRS, CDR2 YFSETQ. CDR3 in amino acids: CASSLSGHLEQVQYF. The DNA of the CDR3 is TGCGCCAGCAGCCTGTCCGGGCACTTGGAACAGGTACAGTACTTC.

The chain is built from TRBV30 and TRBJ2-2; TRBD2 might be the D (6 bases). This CDR3 is built from 13 residues. Looked up from germline, CDR1 is GTSNPN and CDR2 is SVGIG (reference sequence). V was trimmed by 0 bases and J by 6 bases, leaving 8 bases between them. Here the CDR3 reads CAWSVGGAGELFF. Written as DNA, the CDR3 is TGTGCCTGGAGTGTAGGAGGGGCCGGGGAGCTGTTTTTT.

By sample share, this clone is medium-sized. The genes are TRBV12-3 or TRBV12-4 and TRBJ2-7; perhaps TRBD1 as D (6 bases). The V end was cut by 5 bases, the J end by 0 bases, with 17 bases between. The CDR3 length is 16 residues. The CDR3 loop reads CASSPRQAGGSYEQYF. CDR3 nucleotides: TGTGCCAGCAGTCCAAGACAGGCGGGCGGCTCCTACGAGCAGTACTTC.

The sample holds a few counts of this clone. This chain connects TRBV12-3 or TRBV12-4 to TRBJ1-2; 8 bases match TRBD1. Losses at the gene ends were 5 bases for V and 3 bases for J; bases not matched to a gene: 8. The CDR3 covers 15 residues. The CDR3 protein is CASSLGQGWDYGYTF. The CDR3 coding sequence is TGTGCCAGCAGTCTAGGACAGGGTTGGGACTATGGCTACACCTTC.

The chain recombines TRBV2 with TRBJ1-1, with TRBD1 identical over 8 bases. There are 15 residues in the CDR3. The germline V gene has CDR1 SNHLY and CDR2 FYNNEI. V lost 3 bases and J lost 4; bases outside the gene matches: 7. In DNA, the CDR3 is TGTGCCAGCAGTGAGGTGGCAGGGGGCGGCACTGAAGCTTTCTTT. Residues: CASSEVAGGGTEAFF.

V gene TRBV6-5 combines with J gene TRBJ2-7; the D gene is possibly TRBD2 (6 bases). This CDR3 contains 14 residues. Germline-derived CDR1 and CDR2 are MNHEY and SVGAGI. Trimming left V 2 bases short and J 5 bases short, with 13 bases between. The CDR3 here is CASSYASARNEQYF. CDR3 DNA sequence: TGTGCCAGCAGTTACGCTAGCGCTAGGAACGAGCAGTACTTC.

This clone has more than one count but fewer than ten. V usage is TRBV20-1 and J usage is TRBJ2-1; tentatively, D is TRBD1 (7 bases). The germline gives CDR1 DFQATT, CDR2 SNEGSKA (reference sequence). CDR3 length: 15 residues. With 5 bases removed from V and 4 bases from J, the gap between germline ends came to 18 bases. CDR3 in amino acids: CSAPRGDSGYNEQFF. The CDR3 DNA sequence: TGCAGTGCTCCGAGGGGGGACAGTGGTTACAATGAGCAGTTCTTC.

The genes are TRBV7-8 and TRBJ2-3; a possible D gene is TRBD2 (5 bases). The germline V gene encodes CDR1 SGHVS and CDR2 FQNEAQ. Trimming took 5 bases from V and 5 from J, leaving 23 bases between them. This CDR3 has 17 residues. CDR3 sequence: CASSLLGGPGVVDTQYF. Written as DNA, the CDR3 is TGTGCCAGCAGCCTATTAGGCGGACCCGGGGTTGTAGATACGCAGTATTTT.

The chain is built from TRBV11-2 and TRBJ2-1, with D hard to call. The length of the CDR3 is 15 residues. Germline CDR1 and CDR2: SGHAT and FQNNGV. Between the trimmed V and J ends, which lost 7 bases and 5 bases, there was a span of 18 bases. DNA for the CDR3: TGTGCCAGCATCCCCTCCCCCCTGAGCGACAATGAGCAGTTCTTC. Its protein is CASIPSPLSDNEQFF. The full variable domain, with the rest looked up from reference TRBV11-2 and TRBJ2-1, is EAGVAQSPRYKIIEKRQSVAFWCNPISGHATLYWYQQILGQGPKLLIQFQNNGVVDDSQLPKDRFSAERLKGVDSTLKIQPAKLEDSAVYLCASIPSPLSDNEQFFGPGTRLTVL.

This clone was detected many times. The V gene is TRBV30, the J gene TRBJ1-6; no definite D call. Trimming removed 2 bases from V and 0 bases from J, with 11 bases in between. Germline V gene lookup returns CDR1 GTSNPN and CDR2 SVGIG (reference sequence). This CDR3 is 16 amino acids long. Here the CDR3 DNA reads TGTGCCTGGAGTATGATGACATACTCCTATAATTCACCCCTCCACTTT. This translates into CAWSMMTYSYNSPLHF.

This clone turned up a few times. In nucleotides, the CDR3 is TGTGCCAGTAGTATATATGCAGGGGGCACTCAGCCCCAGCATTTT. Its translation is CASSIYAGGTQPQHF. The chain joins TRBV19 to TRBJ1-5, with 8 bases fitting TRBD1. CDR3 size: 15 residues. V lost 2 bases and J lost 6; bases outside the gene matches: 6. Germline assignment: CDR1 LNHDA and CDR2 SQIVND (reference sequence).

This clone was seen at least ten times. The CDR3 DNA reads as TGCAGTGCTAGGACAACAGGGGGGTCTGGCTACACCTTC. This encodes CSARTTGGSGYTF. The V and J genes are TRBV20-1 and TRBJ1-2, with 8 bases identical to TRBD1. This CDR3 is 13 amino acids long. Trimming at V came to 3 bases and at J to 7 bases, leaving 7 bases not matched to a gene. CDR1 DFQATT and CDR2 SNEGSKA come from the germline V gene (reference sequence).

In this sample, this clone turned up many times. The V call is TRBV7-9, the J call TRBJ2-5; the D call may be TRBD1 or TRBD2 (5 bases each). Trimming pared 6 bases from V and 3 bases from J, leaving 17 bases between. The CDR3 covers 15 residues. Germline V CDR1 and CDR2: SEHNR, FQNEAQ (reference sequence). CDR3 residues: CASRFQGRAEETQYF. CDR3 in DNA: TGTGCCAGCAGATTTCAGGGACGGGCGGAAGAGACCCAGTACTTC.

This clone was picked up a small number of times. CDR3 region: CASRTGNQPQHF. The DNA of the CDR3 is TGTGCCAGCAGGACTGGCAATCAGCCCCAGCATTTT. The chain uses TRBV28 and TRBJ1-5; D gene unclear. V gave up 6 bases and J gave up 2 bases, with 5 bases separating them. CDR1 is MDHEN, CDR2 SYDVKM, per germline. The CDR3 has 12 amino acids.

For this clone: One junction end does not reproduce the germline sequence, and a read error may be involved. The chain carries TRBV25-1 and TRBJ2-1; 8 bases are a match to TRBD1. The CDR3 contains 16 residues. CDR1 is MGHDK and CDR2 is SYGVNS in the germline V gene. The CDR3 region is CASSEPGTGVYSEQFF. The CDR3 DNA is TGTGCCAGCAGTGAACCCGGGACAGGTGTTTACAGTGAGCAGTTCTTC. Filled out from reference TRBV25-1 and TRBJ2-1, the complete variable domain reads EADIYQTPRYLVIGTGKKITLECSQTMGHDKMYWYQQDPGMELHLIHYSYGVNSTEKGDLSSESTVSRIRTEHFPLTLESARPSHTSQYLCASSEPGTGVYSEQFFGPGTRLTVL.

This clone was seen ten or more times. The V gene is TRBV7-9, the J gene TRBJ2-1, with D perhaps TRBD1 (6 bases). CDR3 size: 12 residues. V was shortened by 4 bases and J by 7 bases, with 8 bases between the two germline ends. Germline V gives CDR1 SEHNR, CDR2 FQNEAQ (reference sequence). CDR3 protein: CASSSQGNEQFF. In DNA form, the CDR3 reads TGTGCCAGCAGCTCGCAGGGGAATGAGCAGTTCTTC. The full variable domain, with the rest looked up from reference TRBV7-9 and TRBJ2-1, is DTGVSQNPRHKITKRGQNVTFRCDPISEHNRLYWYRQTLGQGPEFLTYFQNEAQLEKSRLLSDRFSAERPKGSFSTLEIQRTEQGDSAMYLCASSSQGNEQFFGPGTRLTVL.

Worth noting for this clone: A read error may be the cause here, since a much bigger clone is one base away. Other DNA sequences in this specimen translate into the identical CDR3. For the CDR3, the DNA is TGTGCCAGCAAGCGGAGTGGTACACGGGCCTACGAGCAGTACTTC. It is translated as CASKRSGTRAYEQYF. The chain has TRBV6-1 and TRBJ2-7; D possibly corresponds to TRBD2 (5 bases). The length of the CDR3 is 15 residues. The germline V gene has CDR1 MNHNS and CDR2 SASEGT. Trimming took off 7 bases at V and 2 bases at J, with 18 bases between the two ends.